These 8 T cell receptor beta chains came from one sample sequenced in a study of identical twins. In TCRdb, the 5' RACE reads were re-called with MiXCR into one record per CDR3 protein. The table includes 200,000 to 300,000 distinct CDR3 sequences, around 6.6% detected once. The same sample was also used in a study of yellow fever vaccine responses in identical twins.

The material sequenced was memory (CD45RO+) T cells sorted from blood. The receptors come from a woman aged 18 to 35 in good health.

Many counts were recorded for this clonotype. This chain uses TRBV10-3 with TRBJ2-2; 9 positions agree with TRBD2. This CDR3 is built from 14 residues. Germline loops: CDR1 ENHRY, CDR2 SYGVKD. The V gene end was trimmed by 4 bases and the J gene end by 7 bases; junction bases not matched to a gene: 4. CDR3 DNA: TGTGCCATCAGTGGGATAGCGGGAGTCGGGGAGCTGTTTTTT. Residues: CAISGIAGVGELFF.

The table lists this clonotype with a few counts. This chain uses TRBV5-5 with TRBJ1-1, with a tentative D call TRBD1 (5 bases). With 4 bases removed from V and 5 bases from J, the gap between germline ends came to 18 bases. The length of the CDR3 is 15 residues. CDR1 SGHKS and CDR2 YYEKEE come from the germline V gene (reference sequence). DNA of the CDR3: TGTGCCAGCAGCCCCGGTGGGGGGGGTGGAACTGAAGCTTTCTTT. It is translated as CASSPGGGGGTEAFF. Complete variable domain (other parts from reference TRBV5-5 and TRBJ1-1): DAGVTQSPTHLIKTRGQQVTLRCSPISGHKSVSWYQQVLGQGPQFIFQYYEKEERGRGNFPDRFSARQFPNYSSELNVNALLLGDSALYLCASSPGGGGGTEAFFGQGTRLTVV.

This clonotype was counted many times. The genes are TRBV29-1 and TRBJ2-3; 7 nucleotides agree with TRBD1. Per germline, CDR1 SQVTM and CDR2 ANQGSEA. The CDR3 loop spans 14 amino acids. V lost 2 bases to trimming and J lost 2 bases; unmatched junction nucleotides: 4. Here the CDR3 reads CSVEPGGNTDTQYF. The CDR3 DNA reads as TGCAGCGTTGAACCAGGGGGAAACACAGATACGCAGTATTTT.

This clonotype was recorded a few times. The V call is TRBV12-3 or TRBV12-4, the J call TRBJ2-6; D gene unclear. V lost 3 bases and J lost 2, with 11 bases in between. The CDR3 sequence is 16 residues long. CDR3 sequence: CASSLLGGAGANVLTF. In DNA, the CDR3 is TGTGCCAGCAGTTTGCTTGGTGGGGCTGGGGCCAACGTCCTGACTTTC.

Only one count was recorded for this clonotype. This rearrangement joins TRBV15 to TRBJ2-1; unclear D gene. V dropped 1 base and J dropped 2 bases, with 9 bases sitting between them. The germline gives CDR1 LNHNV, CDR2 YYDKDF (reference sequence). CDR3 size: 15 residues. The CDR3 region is CATSRVKATYNEQFF. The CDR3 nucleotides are TGTGCCACCAGCAGAGTAAAGGCTACCTACAATGAGCAGTTCTTC.

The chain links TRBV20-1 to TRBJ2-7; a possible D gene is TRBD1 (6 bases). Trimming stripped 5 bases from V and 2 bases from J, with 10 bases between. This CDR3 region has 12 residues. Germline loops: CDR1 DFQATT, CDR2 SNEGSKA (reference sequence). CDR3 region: CSASGETYEQYV. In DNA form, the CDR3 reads TGCAGTGCTTCAGGGGAAACCTACGAGCAGTACGTC.

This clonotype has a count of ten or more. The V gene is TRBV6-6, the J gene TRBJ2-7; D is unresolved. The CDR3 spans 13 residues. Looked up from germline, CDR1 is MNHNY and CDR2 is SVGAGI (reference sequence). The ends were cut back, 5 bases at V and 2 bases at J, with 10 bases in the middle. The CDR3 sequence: CASSPRQAYEQYF. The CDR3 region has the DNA TGTGCCAGCAGTCCCCGCCAGGCCTACGAGCAGTACTTC.

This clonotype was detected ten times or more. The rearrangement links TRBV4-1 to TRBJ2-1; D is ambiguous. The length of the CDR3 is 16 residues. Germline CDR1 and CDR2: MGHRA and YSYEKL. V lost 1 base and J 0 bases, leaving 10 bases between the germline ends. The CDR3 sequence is CASSQGRLNSYNEQFF. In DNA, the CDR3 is TGCGCCAGCAGCCAAGGCAGGTTAAACTCCTACAATGAGCAGTTCTTC.